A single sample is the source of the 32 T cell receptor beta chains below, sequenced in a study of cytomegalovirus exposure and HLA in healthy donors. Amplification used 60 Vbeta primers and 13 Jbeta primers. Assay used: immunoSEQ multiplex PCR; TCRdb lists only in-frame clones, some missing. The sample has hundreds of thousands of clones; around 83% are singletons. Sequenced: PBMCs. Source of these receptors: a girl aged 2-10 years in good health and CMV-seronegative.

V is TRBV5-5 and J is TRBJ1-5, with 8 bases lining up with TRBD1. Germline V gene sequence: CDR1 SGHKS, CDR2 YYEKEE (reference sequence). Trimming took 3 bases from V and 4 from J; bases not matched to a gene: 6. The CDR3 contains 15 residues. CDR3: CASSWGWTGNQPQHF. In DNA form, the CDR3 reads TGTGCCAGCAGCTGGGGGTGGACAGGGAATCAGCCCCAGCATTTT.

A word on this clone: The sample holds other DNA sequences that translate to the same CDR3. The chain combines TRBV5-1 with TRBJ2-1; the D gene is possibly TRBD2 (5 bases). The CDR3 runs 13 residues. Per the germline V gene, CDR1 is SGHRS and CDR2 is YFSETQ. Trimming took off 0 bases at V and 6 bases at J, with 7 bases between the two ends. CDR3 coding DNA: TGCGCCAGCAGCTTGGGCCGGGGCAATGAGCAGTTCTTC. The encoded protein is CASSLGRGNEQFF.

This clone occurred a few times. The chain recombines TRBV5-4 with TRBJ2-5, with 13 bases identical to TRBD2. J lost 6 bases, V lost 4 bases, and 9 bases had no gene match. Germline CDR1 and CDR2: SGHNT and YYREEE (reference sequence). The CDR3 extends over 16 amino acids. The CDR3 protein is CASSPTSGGAAKTQYF. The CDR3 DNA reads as TGTGCCAGCAGCCCCACTAGCGGGGGGGCCGCGAAGACCCAGTACTTC.

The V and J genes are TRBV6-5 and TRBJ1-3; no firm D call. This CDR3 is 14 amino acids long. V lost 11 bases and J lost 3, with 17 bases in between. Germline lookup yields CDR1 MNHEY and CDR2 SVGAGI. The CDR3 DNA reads TGTGCCGCCGGAACAGCTTTCGGTGGAAACACCATATATTTT. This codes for CAAGTAFGGNTIYF.

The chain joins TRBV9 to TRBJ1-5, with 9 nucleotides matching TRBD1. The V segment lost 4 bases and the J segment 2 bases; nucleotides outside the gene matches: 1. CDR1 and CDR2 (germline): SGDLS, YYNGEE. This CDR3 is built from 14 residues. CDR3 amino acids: CASSRTGGNQPQHF. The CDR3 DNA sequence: TGTGCCAGCAGCAGGACAGGGGGCAATCAGCCCCAGCATTTT.

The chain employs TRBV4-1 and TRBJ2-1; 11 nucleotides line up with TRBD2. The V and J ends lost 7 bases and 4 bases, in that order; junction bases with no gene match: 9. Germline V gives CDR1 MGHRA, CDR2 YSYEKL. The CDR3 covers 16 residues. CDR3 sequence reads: CASKIGLAGLYNEQFF. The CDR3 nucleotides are TGCGCCAGCAAAATAGGACTAGCGGGCCTGTACAATGAGCAGTTCTTC.

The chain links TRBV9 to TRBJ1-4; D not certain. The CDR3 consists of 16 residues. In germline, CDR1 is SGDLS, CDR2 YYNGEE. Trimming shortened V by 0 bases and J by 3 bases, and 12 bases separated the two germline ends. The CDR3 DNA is TGTGCCAGCAGCGTAGGCGCGGCACCCTCTAATGAAAAACTGTTTTTT. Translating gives CASSVGAAPSNEKLFF.

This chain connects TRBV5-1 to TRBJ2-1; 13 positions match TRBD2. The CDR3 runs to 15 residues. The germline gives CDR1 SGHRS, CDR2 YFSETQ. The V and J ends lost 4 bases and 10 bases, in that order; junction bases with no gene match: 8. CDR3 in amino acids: CASSLGLAGAVEQFF. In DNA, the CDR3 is TGCGCCAGCAGCCTCGGACTAGCGGGGGCGGTAGAGCAGTTCTTC.

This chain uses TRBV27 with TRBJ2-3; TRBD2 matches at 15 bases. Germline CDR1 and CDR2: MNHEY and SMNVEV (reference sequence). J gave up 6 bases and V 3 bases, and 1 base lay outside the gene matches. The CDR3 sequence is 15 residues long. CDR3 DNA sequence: TGTGCCAGCAGTTTGGGGACTAGCGGGAGGGATACGCAGTATTTT. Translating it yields CASSLGTSGRDTQYF.

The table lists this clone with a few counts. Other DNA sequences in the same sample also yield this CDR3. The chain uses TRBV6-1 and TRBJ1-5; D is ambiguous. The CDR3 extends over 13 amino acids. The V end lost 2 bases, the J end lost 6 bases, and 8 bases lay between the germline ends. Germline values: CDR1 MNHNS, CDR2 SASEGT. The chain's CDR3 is CASSELGSQPQHF. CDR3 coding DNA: TGTGCCAGCAGTGAACTTGGCAGTCAGCCCCAGCATTTT.

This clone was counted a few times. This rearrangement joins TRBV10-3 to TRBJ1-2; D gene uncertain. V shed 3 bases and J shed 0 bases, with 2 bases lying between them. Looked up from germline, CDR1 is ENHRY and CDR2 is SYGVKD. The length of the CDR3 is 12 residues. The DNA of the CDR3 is TGTGCCATCAGTGACACTAACTATGGCTACACCTTC. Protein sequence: CAISDTNYGYTF.

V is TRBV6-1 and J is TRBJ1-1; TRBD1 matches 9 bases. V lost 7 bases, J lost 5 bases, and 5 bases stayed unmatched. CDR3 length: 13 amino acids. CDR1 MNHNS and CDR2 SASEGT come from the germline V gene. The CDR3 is CASILQGATEAFF. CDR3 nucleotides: TGTGCCAGCATCCTACAGGGGGCGACTGAAGCTTTCTTT.

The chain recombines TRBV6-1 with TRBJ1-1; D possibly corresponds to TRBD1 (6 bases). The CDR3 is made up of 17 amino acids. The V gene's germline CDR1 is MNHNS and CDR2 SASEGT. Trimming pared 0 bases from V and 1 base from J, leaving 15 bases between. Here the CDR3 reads CASSEARGITENTEAFF. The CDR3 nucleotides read TGTGCCAGCAGTGAAGCAAGGGGGATCACCGAGAACACTGAAGCTTTCTTT.

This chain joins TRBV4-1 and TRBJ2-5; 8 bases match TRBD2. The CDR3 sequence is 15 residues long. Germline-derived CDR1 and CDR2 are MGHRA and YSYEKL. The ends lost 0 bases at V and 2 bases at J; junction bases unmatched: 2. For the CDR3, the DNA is TGCGCCAGCAGCCAAGAACCGGGAGGGCAAGAGACCCAGTACTTC. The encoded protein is CASSQEPGGQETQYF.

Here the CDR3 DNA reads TGTGCCAGCAGCCAAATGTGGGCCGGGACTAGCGGCTACAATGAGCAGTTCTTC. Protein: CASSQMWAGTSGYNEQFF. The chain is built from TRBV4-2 and TRBJ2-1; 11 nucleotides agree with TRBD2. The V gene end was trimmed by 2 bases and the J gene end by 3 bases; junction bases not matched to a gene: 9. The CDR3 spans 18 residues. The germline V gene encodes CDR1 LGHNA and CDR2 YNFKEQ.

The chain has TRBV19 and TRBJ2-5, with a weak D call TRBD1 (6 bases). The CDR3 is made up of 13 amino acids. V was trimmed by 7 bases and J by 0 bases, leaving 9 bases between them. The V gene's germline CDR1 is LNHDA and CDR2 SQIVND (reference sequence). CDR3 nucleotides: TGTGCCAGTAAGAACAGGGACCAAGAGACCCAGTACTTC. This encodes CASKNRDQETQYF.

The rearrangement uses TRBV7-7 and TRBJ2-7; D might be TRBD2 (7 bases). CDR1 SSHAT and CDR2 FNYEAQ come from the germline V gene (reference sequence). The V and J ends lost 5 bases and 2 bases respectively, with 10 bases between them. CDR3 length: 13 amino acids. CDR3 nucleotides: TGTGCCAGCAGCACAGGGAGGGCCTACGAGCAGTACTTC. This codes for CASSTGRAYEQYF.

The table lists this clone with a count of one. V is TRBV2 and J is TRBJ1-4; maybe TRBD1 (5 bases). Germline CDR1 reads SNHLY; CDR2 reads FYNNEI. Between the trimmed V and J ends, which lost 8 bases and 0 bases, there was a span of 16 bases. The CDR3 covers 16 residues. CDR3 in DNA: TGTGCCAGCCAGACCGGGGGGTCCCCAACTAATGAAAAACTGTTTTTT. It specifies CASQTGGSPTNEKLFF.

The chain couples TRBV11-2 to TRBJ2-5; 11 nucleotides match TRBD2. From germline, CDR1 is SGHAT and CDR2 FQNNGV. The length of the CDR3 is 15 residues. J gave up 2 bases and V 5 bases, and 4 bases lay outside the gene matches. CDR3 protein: CASSTRLAGQETQYF. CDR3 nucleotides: TGTGCCAGCAGCACCCGACTAGCGGGGCAAGAGACCCAGTACTTC.

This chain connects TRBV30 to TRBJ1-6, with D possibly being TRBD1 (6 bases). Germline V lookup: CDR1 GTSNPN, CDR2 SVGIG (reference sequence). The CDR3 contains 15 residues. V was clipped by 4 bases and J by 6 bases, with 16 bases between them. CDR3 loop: CAWNGGGRGNSPLHF. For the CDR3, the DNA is TGTGCCTGGAATGGGGGGGGGCGGGGTAATTCACCCCTCCACTTT. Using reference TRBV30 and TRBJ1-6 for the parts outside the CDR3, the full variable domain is SQTIHQWPATLVQPVGSPLSLECTVEGTSNPNLYWYRQAAGRGLQLLFYSVGIGQISSEVPQNLSASRPQDRQFILSSKKLLLSDSGFYLCAWNGGGRGNSPLHFGNGTRLTVT.

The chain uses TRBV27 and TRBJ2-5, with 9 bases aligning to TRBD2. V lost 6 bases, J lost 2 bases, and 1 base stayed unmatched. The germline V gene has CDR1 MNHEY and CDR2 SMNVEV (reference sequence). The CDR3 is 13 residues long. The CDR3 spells CASRLAGQETQYF. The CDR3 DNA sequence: TGTGCCAGCAGGCTAGCGGGACAAGAGACCCAGTACTTC.

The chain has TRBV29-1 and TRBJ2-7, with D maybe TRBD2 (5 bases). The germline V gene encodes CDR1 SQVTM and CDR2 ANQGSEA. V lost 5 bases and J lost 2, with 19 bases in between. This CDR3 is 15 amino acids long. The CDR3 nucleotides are TGCAGCGTTAAATACCGGGATCAGCTCCCCTACGAGCAGTACTTC. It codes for CSVKYRDQLPYEQYF.

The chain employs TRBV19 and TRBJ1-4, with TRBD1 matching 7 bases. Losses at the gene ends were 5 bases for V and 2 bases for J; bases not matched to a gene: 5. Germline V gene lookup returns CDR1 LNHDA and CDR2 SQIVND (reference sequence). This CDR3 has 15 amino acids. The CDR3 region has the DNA TGTGCCAGTAGTGCAGCAGGGGGGACTAATGAAAAACTGTTTTTT. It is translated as CASSAAGGTNEKLFF.

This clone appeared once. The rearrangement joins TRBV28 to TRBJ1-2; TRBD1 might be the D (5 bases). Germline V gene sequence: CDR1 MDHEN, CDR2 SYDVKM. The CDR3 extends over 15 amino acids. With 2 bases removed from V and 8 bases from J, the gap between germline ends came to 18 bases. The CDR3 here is CASSLGGGAARGYTF. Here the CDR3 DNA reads TGTGCCAGCAGTTTAGGGGGAGGAGCGGCTCGCGGCTACACCTTC.

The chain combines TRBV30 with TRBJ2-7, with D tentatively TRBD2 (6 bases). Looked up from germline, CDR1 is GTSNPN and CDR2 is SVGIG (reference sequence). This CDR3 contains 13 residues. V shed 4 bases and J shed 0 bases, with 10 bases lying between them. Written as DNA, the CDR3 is TGTGCCTGGATCGAAGCGGGCTCCTACGAGCAGTACTTC. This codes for CAWIEAGSYEQYF.

The CDR3 nucleotides read TGTGCCAGTAGTATGGTGGGCGGGGGAGGCTACGAGCAGTACTTC. Translated: CASSMVGGGGYEQYF. The chain joins TRBV19 to TRBJ2-7; 7 bases fit TRBD2. The CDR3 is 15 residues long. Unmatched junction bases numbered 8, after V lost 3 bases and J lost 3 bases. Looked up from germline, CDR1 is LNHDA and CDR2 is SQIVND (reference sequence).

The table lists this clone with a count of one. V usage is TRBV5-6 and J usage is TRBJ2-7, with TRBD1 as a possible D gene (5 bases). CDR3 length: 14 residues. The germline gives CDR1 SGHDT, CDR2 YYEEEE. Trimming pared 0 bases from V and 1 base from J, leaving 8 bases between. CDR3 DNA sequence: TGTGCCAGCAGCTTGGTAGACAGTTCCTACGAGCAGTACTTC. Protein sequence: CASSLVDSSYEQYF. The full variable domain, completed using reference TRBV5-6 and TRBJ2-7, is DAGVTQSPTHLIKTRGQQVTLRCSPKSGHDTVSWYQQALGQGPQFIFQYYEEEERQRGNFPDRFSGHQFPNYSSELNVNALLLGDSALYLCASSLVDSSYEQYFGPGTRLTVT.

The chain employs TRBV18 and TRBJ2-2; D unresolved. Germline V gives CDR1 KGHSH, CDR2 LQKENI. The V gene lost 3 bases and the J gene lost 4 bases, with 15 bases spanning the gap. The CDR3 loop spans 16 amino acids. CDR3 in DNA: TGTGCCAGCTCACCCTCGAGCGCTGTCACCACCGGGGAGCTGTTTTTT. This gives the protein CASSPSSAVTTGELFF.

CDR3 loop: CASSLGGRFYNEQFF. The CDR3 bases are TGTGCCAGCAGCTTGGGCGGGAGGTTCTACAATGAGCAGTTCTTC. The V gene is TRBV5-8, the J gene TRBJ2-1, with TRBD2 matching 8 bases. From germline, CDR1 is SGHTS and CDR2 YDEGEE. The CDR3 loop spans 15 amino acids. V dropped 0 bases and J dropped 3; count of bases not matched to a gene: 2.

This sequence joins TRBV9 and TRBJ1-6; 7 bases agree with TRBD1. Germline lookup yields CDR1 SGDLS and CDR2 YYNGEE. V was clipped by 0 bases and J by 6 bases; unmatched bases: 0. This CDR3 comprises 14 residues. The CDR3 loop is CASSVDRGNSPLHF. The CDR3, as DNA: TGTGCCAGCAGCGTAGACAGGGGTAATTCACCCCTCCACTTT. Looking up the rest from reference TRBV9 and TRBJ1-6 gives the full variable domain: DSGVTQTPKHLITATGQRVTLRCSPRSGDLSVYWYQQSLDQGLQFLIQYYNGEERAKGNILERFSAQQFPDLHSELNLSSLELGDSALYFCASSVDRGNSPLHFGNGTRLTVT.

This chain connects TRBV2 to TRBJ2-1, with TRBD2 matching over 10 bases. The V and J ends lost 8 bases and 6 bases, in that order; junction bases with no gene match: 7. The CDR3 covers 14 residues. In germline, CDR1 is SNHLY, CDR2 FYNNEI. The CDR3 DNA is TGTGCCAGCCGGACTAGCGGATCACCCAATGAGCAGTTCTTC. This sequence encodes CASRTSGSPNEQFF.

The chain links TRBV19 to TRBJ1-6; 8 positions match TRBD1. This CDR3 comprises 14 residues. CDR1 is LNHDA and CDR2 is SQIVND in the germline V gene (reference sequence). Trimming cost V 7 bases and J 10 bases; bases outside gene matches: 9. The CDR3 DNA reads TGTGCCAGTACTCCTTACAGGGGGGCATCACCCCTCCACTTT. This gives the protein CASTPYRGASPLHF.